This T cell receptor beta chain emerged from a study of vaccination effects on CD4 cells after COVID-19 (dated by TCRdb to the early 2020s). For the wider study: Two doses of either the BNT162b2 or the mRNA-1273 mRNA SARS-CoV-2 vaccine were administered to participants. In both COVID-19 convalescent patients and infection-naive vaccine recipients, the study compared SARS-CoV-2 spike-specific CD4+ TCR repertoires from before mRNA vaccination with those from after it. The full study included fewer than eleven COVID-19 convalescent patients and several SARS-CoV-2-naive healthy vaccine recipients. Cultures from other donors in the study were sequenced using the Oncomine TCR Beta short-read assay on an Illumina iSeq 100. The paper as a whole reports these results and caveats: The study was limited by a small number of convalescent patients, and early post-infection timepoints were lacking. At late post-vaccination timepoints, both infection-induced and vaccine-induced clones showed marked clonal contraction, consistent with waning T cell responses. In healthy vaccine recipients, vaccine-induced clones were almost all SARS-CoV-2 mono-reactive, with only 1 of 255 being cross-reactive with common cold coronaviruses.

CDR1 and CDR2 are drawn from the germline V gene: SGHTA, FQGNSA. V drops 7 bases and J drops 0 bases, leaving 12 bases in between. Spanning cysteine to phenylalanine, the CDR3 consists of 14 amino acids. This entry keeps only the CDR3 DNA: 42 bases, framed from base 1. The receptor library was made with the immunoSEQ multiplex PCR assay. DNA from the cultured, isolated CD4+ T cells was subjected to TCR beta CDR3 sequencing. The source study handled its data this way. Non-productive TCR sequences were discarded, and reads were trimmed to the CDR3 region, with only CDR3s of 7 or more amino acids retained. Antigen-specific clonotypes were identified with the MANAFEST web app by comparing expansion in peptide wells against reference cultures. To count as positive, a clone had to show expansion at FDR<0.05 compared with the reference and with all other wells, an odds ratio above 5, and a frequency above 0.1% in two replicate wells. A clonotype was defined as cross-reactive if the clonotype was significantly expanded both in SARS-CoV-2 spike wells and in at least one common cold coronavirus spike condition. CDR3 similarity was assessed by Levenshtein distance with the stringdist R package, and unrooted trees were built with ape in R 3.6.1. As stored in TCRdb, this immuneACCESS dataset retains in-frame rearrangements with V and J assigned. A fraction of the clones does not appear; measured against another copy, unresolved V genes explain less than half of the discrepancy, and the remainder lacks a known reason. That table supplies the V and J calls and clone size; D and trimming were determined from the DNA. The sample contains fewer than 40,000 clones, 55% to 75% of them found a single time. Together, the top ten hold 25% to 30% of the sample.

In the ViraFEST assay, PBMC were stimulated with viral peptide pools, and TCR sequencing was then used to find antigen-specific CD4+ T cell clonotypes based on their expansion. After 10 to 11 days of culture, CD4+ T cells were isolated with the EasySep CD4+ T cell isolation kit. None of the healthy vaccine recipients had a prior SARS-CoV-2 infection, which was confirmed by nucleocapsid antibody tests that came back negative both before and after vaccination. Some 2 million PBMC per well were cultured with approximately 10 ug/ml peptides in IMDM containing around 5.3% human AB serum, about 9 IU/ml IL-2 and gentamicin. Half of the culture medium was replaced with fresh IL-2-containing medium on days 3 and 7. Each peptide stimulation condition was cultured in triplicate wells unless otherwise noted. Using Ficoll-Paque Plus gradient centrifugation, PBMC were separated from whole blood and then either used fresh or cryopreserved at -140C. The spike proteins of SARS-CoV-2 and of the common cold coronaviruses HCoV-NL63, HCoV-OC43 and HCoV-229E were spanned by overlapping peptide pools. The QIAamp micro DNA kit was used to extract genomic DNA from the cultured CD4+ T cells.

Turning to this clone: Its antigen specificity is not known. It has no much larger one-base neighbor in the sample; base qualities were not kept.

The sequence is built from TRBV7-2 and TRBJ1-2; a confident D gene designation cannot be given. The specimen was CD4+ T cells from PBMCs cultured with HCoV-229E spike peptides, collected before COVID-19 vaccination. The intended sense of this specimen's cell subset or site label: HCoV-229E spike overlapping peptide pool stimulation. This TCR was sampled from a human donor who received a COVID-19 vaccine. The CDR3 region reads CASKRGRTNYGYTF. Read as DNA, the sequence is TGTGCCAGCAAAAGAGGGCGTACTAACTATGGCTACACCTTC.